This T cell receptor (beta chain) stems from a study of cytomegalovirus exposure and HLA in healthy donors. In the PCR, 60 Vbeta and 13 Jbeta primers were used. Clones were read by immunoSEQ multiplex PCR, and TCRdb kept only the in-frame ones, dropping some. The sample gives fewer than 100,000 clones, around 76% of which show up once; less than 9% is in the top ten. In the case of this clone: The antigen remains undetermined.

Study-level results: Later on, a genetic analysis was performed. It linked a missense variant in DCLRE1C with V- and J-gene trimming of TCR beta. Within an earlier analysis, most TCR beta V segments proved productive either about 90% or about 30% of the time. The analysis excluded some indistinguishable V segments, including TRBV6-2 and TRBV6-3.

The CDR3 is made up of 14 amino acids. Trimming removed 5 bases at V and 2 bases at J, with 12 bases between. Germline lookup yields CDR1 SGHAT and CDR2 FQNNGV. The sequence derives from a man in his forties in good health and CMV-seropositive. Sequencing was done on a sample of PBMCs. The chain combines TRBV11-2 with TRBJ1-1; D remains ambiguous. CDR3 region: CASSLGVGNTEAFF. The CDR3 DNA is TGTGCCAGCAGCCTGGGCGTCGGTAACACTGAAGCTTTCTTT.